The 18 T cell receptor beta chains presented below share a single source sample, sequenced in a study of CD8 T cells in ankylosing spondylitis. General study findings and limits: A motif in TCR beta, a set of 8 or 9 highly homologous variants, appeared characteristic of ankylosing spondylitis blood.

No antigens are known for them. TCRdb reprocessed the 5' RACE reads via MiXCR and lists one record per CDR3 protein. The table lists some 840,000 distinct CDR3 sequences, roughly 12% of them singletons. Sequenced material: blood, either unsorted or a sorted T cell fraction (not recorded which). Receptors originate from a male donor with ankylosing spondylitis.

A remark on this clonotype: The junction shows a germline mismatch at one end, possibly a read error. The V gene is TRBV5-3, the J gene TRBJ1-5; D is unclear. TRBV5-3 is an ORF; its function is uncertain. This CDR3 region has 13 residues. The CDR3 sequence is CARSLDRINLINF. In nucleotides, the CDR3 is TGTGCCAGAAGCTTGGATCGGATCAACCTAATCAATTTT.

The chain couples TRBV25-1 to TRBJ2-2, with D possibly being TRBD2 (5 bases). The V gene lost 4 bases and the J gene lost 0 bases, with 9 bases spanning the gap. Looked up from germline, CDR1 is MGHDK and CDR2 is SYGVNS. CDR3 size: 15 residues. The CDR3 sequence is CASSGSVANTGELFF. DNA of the CDR3: TGTGCCAGCAGTGGTAGCGTCGCGAACACCGGGGAGCTGTTTTTT. The full variable domain, completed using reference TRBV25-1 and TRBJ2-2, is EADIYQTPRYLVIGTGKKITLECSQTMGHDKMYWYQQDPGMELHLIHYSYGVNSTEKGDLSSESTVSRIRTEHFPLTLESARPSHTSQYLCASSGSVANTGELFFGEGSRLTVL.

This clonotype was counted a few times. The chain is built from TRBV7-6 and TRBJ2-3; unclear D gene. Germline V lookup: CDR1 SGHVS, CDR2 FNYEAQ. V lost 4 bases to trimming and J lost 7 bases, with 6 bases between them. The CDR3 loop spans 11 amino acids. The CDR3: CASSSGYTQYF. The CDR3 bases are TGTGCCAGCAGCTCCGGATATACGCAGTATTTT.

The chain uses TRBV6-2 or TRBV6-3 and TRBJ2-7; tentative D call: TRBD1 (5 bases). The V and J ends lost 2 bases and 2 bases respectively, with 13 bases between them. Germline assignment: CDR1 MNHEY and CDR2 SVGEGT. The CDR3 is 15 residues long. The CDR3 reads CASSYGAPDTYEQYF. The CDR3 DNA is TGTGCCAGCAGTTACGGGGCTCCCGATACCTACGAGCAGTACTTC.

This chain joins TRBV12-2 and TRBJ2-1. TRBV12-2 corresponds to a pseudogene. The CDR3 is made up of 21 amino acids. The CDR3 bases are TGTGCAAGTCGTTATATGGGTAGCCTCTCTGGCTCTCTGGAACTCTACAATGAGCAGTTCTTC. Its translation: CASRYMGSLSGSLELYNEQFF.

This clonotype was seen a handful of times. CDR3 amino acids: CATSLAGDSPLHF. DNA for the CDR3: TGTGCCACCAGCTTGGCAGGAGATTCACCCCTCCACTTT. This chain links TRBV15 with TRBJ1-6, with D unclear. CDR1 is LNHNV and CDR2 is YYDKDF in the germline V gene (reference sequence). V was shortened by 5 bases and J by 8 bases, with 10 bases between the two germline ends. There are 13 residues in the CDR3.

The chain couples TRBV28 to TRBJ2-7, with D perhaps matching TRBD1 or TRBD2 (5 bases each). This CDR3 has 15 residues. V dropped 3 bases and J dropped 2 bases, with 14 bases sitting between them. Germline V gene sequence: CDR1 MDHEN, CDR2 SYDVKM. CDR3 DNA: TGTGCCAGCAGTTTTATCGGGACGGGTACCTACGAGCAGTACTTC. This encodes CASSFIGTGTYEQYF.

This clonotype came up a few times. This chain uses TRBV5-8 with TRBJ2-1, with D perhaps given as TRBD1 or TRBD2 (5 bases each). Germline CDR1 is SGHTS and CDR2 is YDEGEE. This CDR3 is built from 16 residues. V lost 4 bases and J 2 bases, leaving 16 bases between the germline ends. The CDR3 here is CASSPLVGTPYNEQFF. CDR3 nucleotide sequence: TGTGCCAGCAGCCCCCTAGTAGGGACCCCCTACAATGAGCAGTTCTTC.

This clonotype was recorded many times. The CDR3 sequence is CSAVAGSSEQYF. The CDR3 coding sequence is TGCAGTGCTGTAGCGGGATCGAGCGAGCAGTACTTC. The rearrangement links TRBV20-1 to TRBJ2-7; 8 bases align to TRBD2. The CDR3 is 12 residues long. V lost 5 bases to trimming and J lost 6 bases; unmatched junction nucleotides: 6. Germline-derived CDR1 and CDR2 are DFQATT and SNEGSKA (reference sequence).

This clonotype has more than one count but fewer than ten. The chain has TRBV20-1 and TRBJ1-1, with 7 bases aligning to TRBD1. The CDR3 totals 13 residues. Germline V CDR1 and CDR2: DFQATT, SNEGSKA (reference sequence). The CDR3 nucleotides read TGCAGCGGACTGACAGGGAGCAGGACTGAAGCTTTCTTT. Translation: CSGLTGSRTEAFF.

This clonotype came up a few times. Sequence at one end of the junction differs from germline and may be a read error. J is TRBJ2-4 and V is TRBV20-1, with D maybe TRBD2 (5 bases). The CDR3 runs 12 residues. Germline V gene sequence: CDR1 DFQATT, CDR2 SNEGSKA (reference sequence). Written as DNA, the CDR3 is TGCAGTGCTAGAGATCGGCGGACTCTGCATTTTTTC. Protein: CSARDRRTLHFF.

This clonotype was observed at least ten times. This rearrangement joins TRBV12-3 or TRBV12-4 to TRBJ1-6, with a tentative D call TRBD1 (5 bases). The V gene lost 3 bases and the J gene lost 8 bases, with 11 bases spanning the gap. CDR3 length: 14 residues. This CDR3 is CASSLRGGDSPLHF. The DNA for the CDR3 is TGTGCCAGCAGTTTGCGGGGAGGGGATTCACCCCTCCACTTT.

The chain uses TRBV7-2 and TRBJ2-7; D gene unclear. V was shortened by 10 bases and J by 2 bases, with 15 bases between the two germline ends. In germline, CDR1 is SGHTA, CDR2 FQGNSA. CDR3 length: 13 residues. The CDR3 loop reads CATSPRRAYEQYF. The CDR3 DNA follows: TGTGCCACCTCTCCGAGAAGGGCCTACGAGCAGTACTTC.

The chain joins TRBV7-9 to TRBJ2-3; perhaps TRBD1 as D (5 bases). This CDR3 is 14 amino acids long. Germline CDR1 is SEHNR and CDR2 is FQNEAQ (reference sequence). V was cut by 5 bases and J by 8 bases, with 17 bases left in between. DNA of the CDR3: TGTGCCAGCAGCCGTATAGGGGTCGACGCTACGCAGTATTTT. Translating gives CASSRIGVDATQYF.

This clonotype showed up many times. V and J are TRBV5-1 and TRBJ1-4, with D hard to call. The CDR3 covers 14 residues. V was shortened by 2 bases and J by 7 bases, with 12 bases between the two germline ends. Per germline, CDR1 SGHRS and CDR2 YFSETQ. The CDR3 DNA is TGCGCCAGCAGCTTATCGGTCCCCCTTGAAAAACTGTTTTTT. Protein sequence: CASSLSVPLEKLFF. Using reference TRBV5-1 and TRBJ1-4 for the parts outside the CDR3, the full variable domain is KAGVTQTPRYLIKTRGQQVTLSCSPISGHRSVSWYQQTPGQGLQFLFEYFSETQRNKGNFPGRFSGRQFSNSRSEMNVSTLELGDSALYLCASSLSVPLEKLFFGSGTQLSVL.

This clonotype was found a few times. This chain links TRBV4-2 with TRBJ1-2, with TRBD1 identical over 8 bases. The V segment lost 4 bases and the J segment 3 bases; nucleotides outside the gene matches: 7. The CDR3 runs to 15 residues. Germline V CDR1 and CDR2: LGHNA, YNFKEQ. CDR3 region: CASSPRGQEYYGYTF. The CDR3 coding sequence is TGTGCCAGCAGCCCCAGGGGACAGGAGTACTATGGCTACACCTTC.

The gene calls are TRBV20-1 and TRBJ2-3, with 12 nucleotides matching TRBD1. CDR1 is DFQATT, CDR2 SNEGSKA, per germline (reference sequence). Trimming cost V 5 bases and J 6 bases; bases outside gene matches: 6. The CDR3 totals 14 residues. The CDR3 reads CSAWDRGPRDTQYF. The CDR3 region has the DNA TGCAGTGCTTGGGACAGGGGGCCCCGTGATACGCAGTATTTT.

This chain joins TRBV6-2 or TRBV6-3 and TRBJ2-7; D call uncertain. This CDR3 comprises 16 residues. V lost 0 bases and J 5 bases, leaving 17 bases between the germline ends. Germline lookup yields CDR1 MNHEY and CDR2 SVGEGT. In DNA form, the CDR3 reads TGTGCCAGCAGTTACTCCGGGTACCGAAGATCCCACGAGCAGTACTTC. Translation gives CASSYSGYRRSHEQYF.